This T cell receptor beta chain was sequenced during a study of OX40 agonist ivuxolimab in advanced cancers. Study-level information: Patients enrolled in dose escalation were diagnosed with hepatocellular carcinoma, melanoma, renal cell or head and neck cancer.

Findings and caveats of the study: Circulating CD4+ and CD8+ T cells showed clonal expansion by week 6 at 0.1 to 3.0 mg/kg.

About this clone itself: Its specificity is unknown. The same CDR3 arises from other DNA sequences in this sample as well.

CDR1 is LNHDA and CDR2 is SQIVND in the germline V gene (reference sequence). The CDR3 runs to 13 residues. V lost 5 bases and J lost 3, with 8 bases in between. Profiled with immunoSEQ multiplex PCR; TCRdb holds only in-frame clones, not every one. The sample has about 82,000 clones, roughly 83% seen once; the top ten hold 0.75% to 0.85%. This sequence originates from an adult with an advanced solid tumor such as melanoma, head and neck, liver or kidney cancer. Sequenced material: CD4+ or CD8+ T cells sorted from blood, taken in a trial of the OX40 agonist ivuxolimab. The chain is built from TRBV19 and TRBJ2-1; perhaps TRBD2 as D (6 bases). CDR3 nucleotides: TGTGCCAGTAGTCCGCGGGGCTACAATGAGCAGTTCTTC. Its translation is CASSPRGYNEQFF.